This paragraph covers one TCR beta chain sequence. Its cognate antigen is unknown. A much larger clone lies a single base off, so this may be a read error. The data stem from a study of T cells in Graves' hyperthyroidism and ophthalmopathy. The CDR3 length is 11 residues. V gave up 4 bases and J gave up 5 bases, with 6 bases separating them. Germline lookup yields CDR1 SNHLY and CDR2 FYNNEI. What was amplified from RNA transcripts were TCR beta CDR3 regions. When the TCR CDR3 underwent first-round RT-PCR, the HTBI primer set was used. TCRdb ran MiXCR on the multiplex PCR reads and lists one entry per CDR3 protein. The sample carries about 680,000 distinct CDR3 sequences, around a third recorded once. Overall study findings and caveats: Most thyroid clonotypes that were expanded above 0.001 also turned up in blood. In the analysis, a 13 V-J model separated ophthalmopathy from stable hyperthyroidism.

The TCR was taken from a woman between 40 and 50 years old with Graves' hyperthyroidism. The sequenced sample was blood. J is TRBJ2-7 and V is TRBV2; D is undetermined. The CDR3 sequence is CASSAVDEQYF. The CDR3 nucleotides read TGTGCCAGCAGTGCGGTAGACGAGCAGTACTTC.